One and the same sample provided the 29 T cell receptor beta chains below, sequenced in a study of early T cells in non-severe SARS-CoV-2 infection. Each CDR3 protein gets one entry after TCRdb re-called the 5' RACE reads with MiXCR. The sample lists 87,000 or so distinct CDR3 sequences, about 12% occurring once. The specimen sequenced was whole blood. The receptors were sampled from an adult who was a healthcare worker with PCR-confirmed SARS-CoV-2 infection or an uninfected control (not recorded which).

The sample holds a few counts of this clonotype. This sequence joins TRBV7-2 and TRBJ2-1, with D possibly being TRBD2 (5 bases). The CDR3 totals 12 residues. V was clipped by 2 bases and J by 10 bases, with 9 bases between them. In germline, CDR1 is SGHTA, CDR2 FQGNSA. The CDR3 loop reads CASSLLAWEQFF. In nucleotides, the CDR3 is TGTGCCAGCAGCTTACTAGCATGGGAGCAGTTCTTC.

This clonotype came up many times. V is TRBV7-2 and J is TRBJ2-5; possible D gene TRBD2, 5 bases. V was shortened by 4 bases and J by 7 bases, with 7 bases between the two germline ends. The CDR3 is 11 residues long. CDR1 is SGHTA and CDR2 is FQGNSA in the germline V gene. The CDR3 loop reads CASSYGGTQYF. The CDR3 DNA reads TGTGCCAGCAGCTATGGAGGGACCCAGTACTTC. The full variable domain, completed using reference TRBV7-2 and TRBJ2-5, is GAGVSQSPSNKVTEKGKDVELRCDPISGHTALYWYRQSLGQGLEFLIYFQGNSAPDKSGLPSDRFSAERTGGSVSTLTIQRTQQEDSAVYLCASSYGGTQYFGPGTRLLVL.

Many counts were recorded for this clonotype. V gene TRBV6-2 or TRBV6-3 combines with J gene TRBJ1-1, with unresolved D. The length of the CDR3 is 15 residues. Germline CDR1 reads MNHEY; CDR2 reads SVGEGT. Trimming stripped 2 bases from V and 1 base from J, with 11 bases between. This chain's CDR3 is CASSYPRQTNTEAFF. The CDR3 DNA is TGTGCCAGCAGTTACCCGAGACAAACGAACACTGAAGCTTTCTTT.

The rearrangement uses TRBV29-1 and TRBJ2-2; 8 bases align to TRBD1. Germline CDR1 SQVTM, CDR2 ANQGSEA. This CDR3 has 13 amino acids. The J segment lost 5 bases and the V segment lost 7 bases, leaving 6 bases of the junction unmatched. CDR3 loop: CSADRGGTGELFF. CDR3 sequence (DNA): TGCAGCGCCGACAGGGGAGGAACCGGGGAGCTGTTTTTT.

The chain couples TRBV5-4 to TRBJ1-2, with D unresolved. Germline lookup yields CDR1 SGHNT and CDR2 YYREEE (reference sequence). V gave up 4 bases and J gave up 3 bases, with 19 bases separating them. This CDR3 is built from 16 residues. CDR3 nucleotides: TGTGCCAGCAGCCGGGGTTATGGCAGTCCTGACTATGGCTACACCTTC. Protein sequence: CASSRGYGSPDYGYTF.

About this clonotype itself: This may be a read error, as it is one base from a much larger clone. The chain has TRBV5-1 and TRBJ2-1; TRBD2 agrees at 16 bases. The germline CDR1 and CDR2 sequences are SGHRS and YFSETQ. V shed 5 bases and J 8 bases; nucleotides not matched to a gene: 7. There are 16 residues in the CDR3. In DNA, the CDR3 is TGCGCCAGCAGGCCGGGACTAGCGGGAGGGTACGATGAGCAGTTCTTC. It is translated as CASRPGLAGGYDEQFF.

The chain joins TRBV7-2 to TRBJ1-6, with no clear D. In germline, CDR1 is SGHTA, CDR2 FQGNSA. V lost 1 base to trimming and J lost 6 bases, with 7 bases between them. CDR3 size: 14 residues. The CDR3 bases are TGTGCCAGCAGCTTAGTCGCTCGTAATTCACCCCTCCACTTT. This sequence encodes CASSLVARNSPLHF.

This chain links TRBV6-1 with TRBJ2-5; unclear D gene. The CDR3 loop spans 12 amino acids. V was trimmed by 2 bases and J by 3 bases, leaving 4 bases between them. Germline V gives CDR1 MNHNS, CDR2 SASEGT. Written as DNA, the CDR3 is TGTGCCAGCAGTGAAATGGAAGAGACCCAGTACTTC. This gives the protein CASSEMEETQYF.

The gene calls are TRBV27 and TRBJ2-7; tentative D call: TRBD1 (5 bases). Germline V lookup: CDR1 MNHEY, CDR2 SMNVEV (reference sequence). Trimming took off 5 bases at V and 3 bases at J, with 17 bases between the two ends. The CDR3 is 15 amino acids. The CDR3 region has the DNA TGTGCCAGCAGTCCATACCCCGACAGAATCTACGAGCAGTACTTC. Its protein is CASSPYPDRIYEQYF.

This clonotype was observed many times. This chain links TRBV6-5 with TRBJ2-5; 9 nucleotides agree with TRBD2. After removal of 6 bases from V and 4 bases from J, the junction contained 9 bases not matched to a gene. From germline, CDR1 is MNHEY and CDR2 SVGAGI. CDR3 size: 15 residues. The CDR3, as DNA: TGTGCCAGCAGCTCCGAGGGACTAGCCCGAGAGACCCAGTACTTC. Its translation: CASSSEGLARETQYF.

This clonotype was detected only a few times. The chain carries TRBV12-3 or TRBV12-4 and TRBJ1-2; no reliable D call. The CDR3 is made up of 15 amino acids. The V end was cut by 5 bases, the J end by 0 bases, with 13 bases between. CDR3: CASSRWTDPNYGYTF. Here the CDR3 DNA reads TGTGCCAGCAGTCGATGGACCGATCCTAACTATGGCTACACCTTC.

This clonotype was seen more than once but under ten times. The chain carries TRBV5-1 and TRBJ2-3; 9 positions agree with TRBD2. Losses at the gene ends were 0 bases for V and 4 bases for J; bases not matched to a gene: 9. Germline assignment: CDR1 SGHRS and CDR2 YFSETQ. This CDR3 comprises 17 residues. CDR3 DNA: TGCGCCAGCAGCTTGGGTCTAGCGGGAAGCAGAGCAGATACGCAGTATTTT. Protein: CASSLGLAGSRADTQYF.

At least ten counts were recorded for this clonotype. The genes are TRBV5-4 and TRBJ2-2, with 11 bases identical to TRBD2. Germline CDR1 SGHNT, CDR2 YYREEE (reference sequence). The V gene end was trimmed by 4 bases and the J gene end by 4 bases; junction bases not matched to a gene: 3. The CDR3 is 15 residues long. CDR3 in amino acids: CASSNGLAGTGELFF. CDR3 DNA: TGTGCCAGCAGCAACGGACTAGCGGGCACCGGGGAGCTGTTTTTT.

The genes are TRBV5-1 and TRBJ2-3, with 7 positions matching TRBD2. From germline, CDR1 is SGHRS and CDR2 YFSETQ. J gave up 2 bases and V 4 bases, and 7 bases lay outside the gene matches. The CDR3 sequence is 15 residues long. The CDR3 protein is CASSNRAGTTDTQYF. DNA of the CDR3: TGCGCCAGCAGCAATCGAGCGGGAACCACAGATACGCAGTATTTT.

This clonotype was observed a handful of times. The chain recombines TRBV19 with TRBJ2-2; 7 bases match TRBD2. V lost 3 bases and J lost 7; bases outside the gene matches: 8. Germline lookup yields CDR1 LNHDA and CDR2 SQIVND (reference sequence). The CDR3 is 15 residues long. For the CDR3, the DNA is TGTGCCAGTAGTATTCGGGGGGAAAATAGCGGGGAGCTGTTTTTT. Amino acids: CASSIRGENSGELFF.

Only a few counts were recorded for this clonotype. The chain combines TRBV20-1 with TRBJ1-1, with TRBD1 matching over 7 bases. This CDR3 is built from 12 residues. With 3 bases clipped from V and 8 bases from J, the junction kept 6 bases outside the gene matches. Germline loops: CDR1 DFQATT, CDR2 SNEGSKA (reference sequence). CDR3 in amino acids: CSAREGQREAFF. Here the CDR3 DNA reads TGCAGTGCTAGGGAGGGACAGCGAGAAGCTTTCTTT.

In this sample, this clonotype turned up a few times. V gene TRBV20-1 combines with J gene TRBJ2-7; 8 bases agree with TRBD2. J gave up 3 bases and V 1 base, and 8 bases lay outside the gene matches. The CDR3 covers 15 residues. Germline V gene data show CDR1 as DFQATT and CDR2 as SNEGSKA (reference sequence). The CDR3 DNA reads as TGCAGTGCTAGAGCTGGACGGGAGGGGAGCTACGAGCAGTACTTC. As protein: CSARAGREGSYEQYF.

There are many counts of this clonotype. This chain connects TRBV10-3 to TRBJ1-5; D may be TRBD1 (5 bases). V lost 6 bases and J lost 7, with 22 bases in between. The CDR3 totals 16 residues. The germline V gene has CDR1 ENHRY and CDR2 SYGVKD. This chain's CDR3 is CAIRNHEETGEQPQHF. In DNA, the CDR3 is TGTGCCATCAGAAATCACGAGGAAACGGGGGAGCAGCCCCAGCATTTT.

This clonotype has more than one count but fewer than ten. The J gene is TRBJ2-7, the V gene TRBV2; D is possibly TRBD1 (6 bases). Germline V CDR1 and CDR2: SNHLY, FYNNEI. V was pared by 4 bases and J by 0 bases, with 13 bases between. The CDR3 has 15 residues. The CDR3 DNA sequence: TGTGCCAGCAGTGCTATTCAGGGGTACTCCTACGAGCAGTACTTC. This translates into CASSAIQGYSYEQYF.

The CDR3 nucleotides read TGTGCCAGCAGCCTTTATCTGGGGGACAGAGTAAACACTGAAGCTTTCTTT. Its protein product is CASSLYLGDRVNTEAFF. The J gene is TRBJ1-1, the V gene TRBV3-1; 7 positions match TRBD1. The germline V gene has CDR1 LGHDT and CDR2 YNNKEL (reference sequence). Unmatched junction bases numbered 13, after V lost 4 bases and J lost 2 bases. The CDR3 is 17 residues long.

The J gene is TRBJ2-7, the V gene TRBV20-1; 7 nucleotides match TRBD2. The CDR3 runs 10 residues. V lost 7 bases to trimming and J lost 12 bases; unmatched junction nucleotides: 9. Germline CDR1 and CDR2: DFQATT and SNEGSKA (reference sequence). Here the CDR3 DNA reads TGCAGTGTTGGGGGGACTACCCCGTACTTC. This translates into CSVGGTTPYF.

The chain recombines TRBV19 with TRBJ1-1, with 7 bases that match TRBD1. CDR3 length: 15 residues. V lost 3 bases to trimming and J lost 4 bases; unmatched junction nucleotides: 8. Germline V gene lookup returns CDR1 LNHDA and CDR2 SQIVND (reference sequence). As DNA, the CDR3 is TGTGCCAGTAGTATGCCGACAGGGTTGGGCACTGAAGCTTTCTTT. It is translated as CASSMPTGLGTEAFF.

This chain uses TRBV6-6 with TRBJ2-5, with 7 positions matching TRBD1. The V and J ends lost 6 bases and 5 bases, in that order; junction bases with no gene match: 12. Per germline, CDR1 MNHNY and CDR2 SVGAGI (reference sequence). The CDR3 spans 15 residues. Here the CDR3 reads CASSRAGTVGETQYF. The CDR3 DNA is TGTGCCAGCAGCCGCGCTGGGACAGTAGGGGAGACCCAGTACTTC.

This clonotype was picked up many times. The V call is TRBV10-2, the J call TRBJ2-7; D gene ambiguous. Trimming took 10 bases from V and 4 from J, leaving 17 bases between them. There are 13 residues in the CDR3. In germline, CDR1 is WSHSY, CDR2 SAAADI. CDR3 sequence: CATLDPLLYEQYF. CDR3 in DNA: TGCGCCACCCTTGACCCGCTGCTATACGAGCAGTACTTC.

V gene TRBV5-5 combines with J gene TRBJ2-7; D is perhaps TRBD1 (7 bases). The V end was cut by 1 base, the J end by 5 bases, with 19 bases between. The CDR3 spans 16 residues. Germline CDR1 reads SGHKS; CDR2 reads YYEKEE (reference sequence). CDR3 residues: CASSLTGAAGRNEQYF. The CDR3 nucleotides read TGTGCCAGCAGCTTGACAGGGGCCGCGGGAAGGAACGAGCAGTACTTC.

V gene TRBV7-2 combines with J gene TRBJ2-3; tentative D call: TRBD2 (6 bases). Per the germline V gene, CDR1 is SGHTA and CDR2 is FQGNSA. The ends were cut back, 0 bases at V and 4 bases at J, with 14 bases in the middle. This CDR3 contains 16 residues. DNA for the CDR3: TGTGCCAGCAGCTTAGCGCGGGACCCCCCCGCAGATACGCAGTATTTT. It translates to CASSLARDPPADTQYF.

This clonotype came up a few times. J is TRBJ1-2 and V is TRBV12-3 or TRBV12-4, with D unclear. The length of the CDR3 is 11 residues. Trimming took 6 bases from V and 14 from J, leaving 16 bases between them. CDR3 coding DNA: TGTGCCAGCAGCCGAGGACGACCGGGGACCTTC. This gives the protein CASSRGRPGTF.

This clonotype has at least ten counts. J is TRBJ2-7 and V is TRBV20-1; 10 nucleotides line up with TRBD1. The CDR3 contains 14 residues. Germline CDR1 reads DFQATT; CDR2 reads SNEGSKA (reference sequence). V lost 0 bases and J lost 4; bases outside the gene matches: 3. The CDR3 sequence: CSARDQDRGYEQYF. The CDR3 DNA sequence: TGCAGTGCTAGAGATCAGGACAGGGGGTACGAGCAGTACTTC.

Many counts were recorded for this clonotype. This sequence joins TRBV4-3 and TRBJ1-1; D not resolved. V lost 0 bases to trimming and J lost 1 base, with 9 bases between them. CDR3 length: 15 amino acids. Germline V gives CDR1 LGHNA, CDR2 YSLEER. CDR3 in amino acids: CASSQEGQRNTEAFF. The CDR3 coding sequence is TGCGCCAGCAGCCAAGAAGGCCAGAGGAACACTGAAGCTTTCTTT.